Listed here is a single T cell receptor (beta chain). The data stem from a study of blood T cell repertoires in COVID-19. Study in general: Donors in the United States, Italy and Spain gave samples during acute or convalescent COVID-19.

V dropped 4 bases and J dropped 6; count of bases not matched to a gene: 8. Germline CDR1 is SGDLS and CDR2 is YYNGEE. CDR3 length equals 16 residues. Repertoires were generated with immunoSEQ multiplex PCR, while TCRdb's copy carries only in-frame clones and drops some. The sample consists of about 370,000 clones, 75% to 90% of them appearing once. The source material was PBMCs or T cells enriched from blood (not recorded which). This sequence was found in a man aged 18 to 30 who had recovered from COVID-19. The V and J genes are TRBV9 and TRBJ2-1; TRBD2 matches at 12 bases. CDR3 protein: CASSPVSSGRANEQFF. CDR3 coding DNA: TGTGCCAGCAGCCCTGTATCTAGCGGGAGGGCCAATGAGCAGTTCTTC.